The 28 T cell receptor beta chains given below trace back to one sample, sequenced in a study of blood T cells in healthy people across ages. Through a sample-barcoded 5' primer and a J-beta primer mix, a second PCR was run for roughly 6 to 11 cycles. MiXCR, run by TCRdb on the 5' RACE reads, gives a single entry per CDR3 protein. The data show roughly 680,000 distinct CDR3 sequences, 45% to 60% seen once. The specimen was blood. Receptors originate from a woman aged 80 or over in good health.

This sequence joins TRBV6-5 and TRBJ2-5; TRBD2 matches 11 bases. V shed 0 bases, J shed 2 bases, and the junction held 2 bases outside the gene matches. The CDR3 covers 16 residues. CDR1 is MNHEY and CDR2 is SVGAGI in the germline V gene. The CDR3 sequence is CASSYSIAGGQETQYF. The DNA for the CDR3 is TGTGCCAGCAGTTACTCGATAGCGGGAGGGCAAGAGACCCAGTACTTC.

The sample holds a few counts of this clonotype. CDR3 in amino acids: CASSRDYSDTQYF. In nucleotides, the CDR3 is TGTGCCAGCAGCCGGGACTACTCGGATACGCAGTATTTT. The chain employs TRBV6-1 and TRBJ2-3; 7 bases are a match to TRBD2. The germline CDR1 and CDR2 sequences are MNHNS and SASEGT. CDR3 length: 13 amino acids. V was clipped by 6 bases and J by 6 bases; unmatched bases: 6.

The chain couples TRBV29-1 to TRBJ1-2; D is unresolved. V dropped 4 bases and J dropped 11 bases, with 14 bases sitting between them. In germline, CDR1 is SQVTM, CDR2 ANQGSEA. The CDR3 consists of 11 residues. The CDR3: CSVADGAGYTF. The CDR3 DNA sequence: TGCAGCGTTGCGGACGGAGCGGGATACACCTTC.

About this clonotype: Since a much larger clone is just one base distant, this may be a read error. The rearrangement joins TRBV28 to TRBJ2-1; 7 nucleotides align to TRBD1. V dropped 7 bases and J dropped 2; count of bases not matched to a gene: 5. The CDR3 is made up of 14 amino acids. The germline V gene encodes CDR1 MDHEN and CDR2 SYDVKM. The CDR3 nucleotides read TGTGCCAGCAAGGGGGCTAAGCCCTACAATGAGCAGTTCTTC. Its translation is CASKGAKPYNEQFF.

This clonotype has a handful of counts. The genes are TRBV5-1 and TRBJ2-5, with 8 bases identical to TRBD1. This CDR3 contains 13 residues. CDR1 and CDR2 (germline): SGHRS, YFSETQ. V was pared by 6 bases and J by 3 bases, with 4 bases of the junction left unmatched. The CDR3 sequence is CASNLGQEETQYF. The CDR3 region has the DNA TGCGCCAGCAACCTGGGACAGGAAGAGACCCAGTACTTC.

The chain joins TRBV18 to TRBJ2-5; 11 bases align to TRBD1. The CDR3 totals 18 residues. With 4 bases clipped from V and 4 bases from J, the junction kept 14 bases outside the gene matches. Germline loops: CDR1 KGHSH, CDR2 LQKENI. CDR3 loop: CASSQQAPGQGVSETQYF. CDR3 in DNA: TGTGCCAGCTCACAACAAGCGCCGGGACAGGGGGTTTCAGAGACCCAGTACTTC.

This clonotype was counted at least ten times. The rearrangement joins TRBV7-2 to TRBJ1-2; D perhaps matches TRBD1 (6 bases). The CDR3 is 15 residues long. With 2 bases removed from V and 8 bases from J, the gap between germline ends came to 18 bases. The V gene's germline CDR1 is SGHTA and CDR2 FQGNSA. This CDR3 reads CASSLRQEPTGGYTF. The CDR3 bases are TGTGCCAGCAGCTTACGACAGGAACCAACGGGCGGCTACACCTTC. Using reference TRBV7-2 and TRBJ1-2 for the parts outside the CDR3, the full variable domain is GAGVSQSPSNKVTEKGKDVELRCDPISGHTALYWYRQSLGQGLEFLIYFQGNSAPDKSGLPSDRFSAERTGGSVSTLTIQRTQQEDSAVYLCASSLRQEPTGGYTFGSGTRLTVV.

Regarding this clonotype: One end of the junction is discordant with germline, which a read error may explain. The genes are TRBV3-1 and TRBJ2-1, with a tentative D call TRBD2 (6 bases). The CDR3 consists of 11 residues. CDR1 LGHDT and CDR2 YNNKEL come from the germline V gene (reference sequence). CDR3 sequence (DNA): TGTGCCAGCAACCAAGCGGGTGAGCAGTTCTTC. Protein product: CASNQAGEQFF.

The chain links TRBV20-1 to TRBJ2-5; D is unclear. This CDR3 has 12 residues. The V gene lost 4 bases and the J gene lost 11 bases, with 17 bases spanning the gap. CDR1 and CDR2 from the germline V gene are DFQATT and SNEGSKA (reference sequence). The CDR3 sequence: CSANRGAPKQYF. The CDR3 coding sequence is TGCAGTGCTAATAGAGGCGCGCCTAAGCAGTACTTC.

The sample holds many counts of this clonotype. V usage is TRBV12-3 or TRBV12-4 and J usage is TRBJ1-2; no definite D call. The CDR3 is made up of 14 amino acids. V lost 5 bases to trimming and J lost 8 bases, with 18 bases between them. The CDR3 DNA sequence: TGTGCCAGCAGTATACGCGGAGGGTACTGGGGCTACACCTTC. This codes for CASSIRGGYWGYTF.

In this sample, this clonotype turned up once. This chain links TRBV29-1 with TRBJ2-1; D gene ambiguous. The CDR3 length is 14 residues. Trimming took off 0 bases at V and 0 bases at J, with 6 bases between the two ends. Germline V lookup: CDR1 SQVTM, CDR2 ANQGSEA. CDR3 coding DNA: TGCAGCGTTGAAGACAGGAGCTCCTACAATGAGCAGTTCTTC. It specifies CSVEDRSSYNEQFF.

This clonotype has at least ten counts. The J gene is TRBJ2-1, the V gene TRBV11-2, with no clear D. The V end lost 1 base, the J end lost 1 base, and 8 bases lay between the germline ends. There are 15 residues in the CDR3. Germline V CDR1 and CDR2: SGHAT, FQNNGV. CDR3 coding DNA: TGTGCCAGCAGCTTAGGAATTCTTTCCTACAATGAGCAGTTCTTC. This sequence encodes CASSLGILSYNEQFF. The entire variable domain, with the rest obtained from reference TRBV11-2 and TRBJ2-1, is as follows: EAGVAQSPRYKIIEKRQSVAFWCNPISGHATLYWYQQILGQGPKLLIQFQNNGVVDDSQLPKDRFSAERLKGVDSTLKIQPAKLEDSAVYLCASSLGILSYNEQFFGPGTRLTVL.

The chain employs TRBV7-9 and TRBJ2-5; D may match TRBD1 or TRBD2 (5 bases each). V dropped 1 base and J dropped 1 base, with 13 bases sitting between them. The CDR3 length is 16 residues. Germline CDR1 SEHNR, CDR2 FQNEAQ (reference sequence). The CDR3 bases are TGTGCCAGCAGCTTAGGTATCGGGGCGACCCAAGAGACCCAGTACTTC. This translates into CASSLGIGATQETQYF.

This clonotype was observed at least ten times. The genes are TRBV3-1 and TRBJ2-7; 10 bases align to TRBD2. V lost 5 bases and J lost 7; bases outside the gene matches: 5. Germline CDR1 LGHDT, CDR2 YNNKEL (reference sequence). This CDR3 is 13 amino acids long. The CDR3 bases are TGTGCCAGCAGCTACGGACTAGCGGAAGAGCAGTACTTC. Its protein product is CASSYGLAEEQYF.

This clonotype came up many times. The chain carries TRBV12-3 or TRBV12-4 and TRBJ2-5, with 7 bases aligning to TRBD1. Trimming cost V 5 bases and J 6 bases; bases outside gene matches: 6. The CDR3 runs 13 residues. The CDR3 reads CASSPDRDKTQYF. Written as DNA, the CDR3 is TGTGCCAGCAGTCCCGACAGGGATAAGACCCAGTACTTC.

This sequence joins TRBV10-2 and TRBJ2-7, with 15 bases lining up with TRBD2. Germline V CDR1 and CDR2: WSHSY, SAAADI. Losses at the gene ends were 10 bases for V and 3 bases for J; bases not matched to a gene: 4. The CDR3 has 14 amino acids. The CDR3 DNA follows: TGCGCCACCGGGACTAGCGGGGGGAACTACGAGCAGTACTTC. Translated, it gives CATGTSGGNYEQYF.

This clonotype was counted a single time. J is TRBJ2-1 and V is TRBV12-3 or TRBV12-4; no definite D call. V dropped 5 bases and J dropped 6 bases, with 14 bases sitting between them. This CDR3 has 14 residues. CDR3 sequence (DNA): TGTGCCAGCAGTCCCCCCGTGTGGGGCAATGAGCAGTTCTTC. It codes for CASSPPVWGNEQFF.

This chain joins TRBV28 and TRBJ2-2; D remains unclear. CDR1 is MDHEN, CDR2 SYDVKM, per germline. V was cut by 6 bases and J by 2 bases, with 13 bases left in between. The CDR3 is 15 residues long. The CDR3 bases are TGTGCCAGCAGATTGGACGTGGAAAACACCGGGGAGCTGTTTTTT. Its protein is CASRLDVENTGELFF.

This clonotype appeared many times. The V and J genes are TRBV12-3 or TRBV12-4 and TRBJ2-1, with a weak D call TRBD2 (5 bases). Trimming pared 5 bases from V and 9 bases from J, leaving 11 bases between. The CDR3 is 12 amino acids. CDR3 sequence (DNA): TGTGCCAGCAGTGTGAGGGAGTGTGAGCAGTTCTTC. This translates into CASSVRECEQFF.

Comments on this clonotype: A much larger clone lies one base from this, so it may be a read error. The CDR3 region is CASSTGQDSGANVLTF. Here the CDR3 DNA reads TGTGCCAGCAGCACTGGACAGGACTCTGGGGCCAACGTCCTGACTTTC. This chain links TRBV12-3 or TRBV12-4 with TRBJ2-6, with 7 bases matching TRBD1. CDR3 length: 16 amino acids. With V trimmed by 6 bases and J by 0 bases, 5 bases remained unmatched.

The chain joins TRBV6-5 to TRBJ1-2; D is unresolved. V dropped 1 base and J dropped 4 bases, with 7 bases sitting between them. CDR1 and CDR2 from the germline V gene are MNHEY and SVGAGI. CDR3 length equals 13 residues. The chain's CDR3 is CASSYLGVYGYTF. In nucleotides, the CDR3 is TGTGCCAGCAGTTACTTGGGAGTCTATGGCTACACCTTC.

The chain carries TRBV6-5 and TRBJ2-4, with TRBD1 identical over 8 bases. The J call may be faulty, since TRBJ2-7 better matches the DNA end. In germline, CDR1 is MNHEY, CDR2 SVGAGI. This CDR3 is built from 13 residues. The CDR3 reads CASSRTGPYEQYF. For the CDR3, the DNA is TGTGCCAGCAGCCGGACAGGGCCCTACGAGCAGTACTTC.

This chain links TRBV7-9 with TRBJ2-1; weak D call: TRBD1 (5 bases). The germline V and J ends were trimmed by 10 bases and 1 base, with 14 bases remaining between them. Germline lookup yields CDR1 SEHNR and CDR2 FQNEAQ (reference sequence). The CDR3 extends over 14 amino acids. The CDR3 region has the DNA TGTGCCAACATCGAGGACACTTCCTACAATGAGCAGTTCTTC. It is translated as CANIEDTSYNEQFF.

This clonotype was observed at least ten times. The chain is built from TRBV7-9 and TRBJ2-7; D is unclear. V shed 3 bases and J shed 3 bases, with 9 bases lying between them. Germline assignment: CDR1 SEHNR and CDR2 FQNEAQ (reference sequence). This CDR3 contains 13 residues. The CDR3 reads CASSLVEVYEQYF. The CDR3 DNA reads TGTGCCAGCAGCTTGGTGGAAGTCTACGAGCAGTACTTC.

A word on this clonotype: Germline is not matched at one junction end, which may reflect a read error. The chain recombines TRBV3-1 with TRBJ2-3, with D perhaps TRBD2 (6 bases). The CDR3 extends over 17 amino acids. Germline loops: CDR1 LGHDT, CDR2 YNNKEL (reference sequence). The CDR3 region is CANSRGMGSGGEDMQYF. The CDR3 nucleotides read TGTGCCAACAGCCGGGGGATGGGTAGCGGCGGAGAGGATATGCAGTATTTT.

On this clonotype: A much more abundant neighbour one base away suggests this may be a read error. V is TRBV4-1 and J is TRBJ1-1; unclear D gene. Germline lookup yields CDR1 MGHRA and CDR2 YSYEKL. CDR3 length: 13 amino acids. CDR3 sequence (DNA): TGCGCCAGCAGCCGGACGGCGAACATTGAAGCTTTCTTT. Translation gives CASSRTANIEAFF.

The chain carries TRBV15 and TRBJ2-7; no definite D call. Germline lookup yields CDR1 LNHNV and CDR2 YYDKDF (reference sequence). CDR3 length: 13 amino acids. V lost 6 bases to trimming and J lost 0 bases, with 9 bases between them. The CDR3 protein is CATRQLSSYEQYF. The CDR3 nucleotides read TGTGCCACCAGGCAGTTAAGCTCCTACGAGCAGTACTTC.

The chain combines TRBV7-8 with TRBJ2-1; TRBD2 aligns across 12 bases. The CDR3 runs 11 residues. Germline CDR1 reads SGHVS; CDR2 reads FQNEAQ. For the CDR3, the DNA is TGTCTAGCGGGGGGGTCCAATGAGCAGTTCTTC. This sequence encodes CLAGGSNEQFF.